This TCR beta chain was captured in a study of early T cells in non-severe SARS-CoV-2 infection. Germline assignment: CDR1 LGHDT and CDR2 YNNKEL (reference sequence). The CDR3 runs 15 residues. The ends lost 2 bases at V and 11 bases at J; junction bases unmatched: 15. In this sample, this clonotype turned up many times. TCRdb called the 5' RACE reads again in MiXCR, with one record for every CDR3 protein. The sample has over 50,000 distinct CDR3 sequences; about 12% are singletons. This TCR came from an adult who was a healthcare worker with PCR-confirmed SARS-CoV-2 infection or an uninfected control (not recorded which). The specimen sequenced was whole blood. This chain uses TRBV3-1 with TRBJ2-7; 7 bases fit TRBD2. The CDR3 DNA sequence: TGTGCCAGCAGCCAAACCGCGGGCGGGAGAGGACCTGAGTACTTC. As protein: CASSQTAGGRGPEYF.